The rows below give T cell receptor beta chains drawn from one sample of a study of siplizumab effects on memory and regulatory T cells. Sequenced by immunoSEQ multiplex PCR; TCRdb stores in-frame clones only, minus some. Of 2,500 to 3,500 clones in the sample, approximately 54% were seen once. These receptors' antigens are unknown. Sequenced input: CFSE-low (dividing) CD4+ T cells sorted from an allogeneic mixed lymphocyte reaction. The receptor source for this set is a human donor in good health; the cells came from an allogeneic mixed lymphocyte reaction. Both conserved end residues are part of each CDR3. D genes are given only for firm matches. Size values are once, few and many counts, or a class for expanded clones, and some rows have none.

D gene	J gene	clone size	V gene	CDR3 DNA	CDR3 protein
NA	TRBJ1-5	NA	TRBV7-2	TGTGCCAGCAGCCAACAGGGAGGACAGCCCCAGCATTTT	CASSQQGGQPQHF
NA	TRBJ2-3	few	TRBV23-1	TGCGCCAGCAGTCTCTCACCCTCCCGGGCCAATCACGATACGCAGTATTTT	CASSLSPSRANHDTQYF
NA	TRBJ2-1	NA	TRBV4-2	TGTGCCAGCAGTCACCGGGACACCCAAAACAATGAGCAGTTCTTC	CASSHRDTQNNEQFF
NA	TRBJ1-6	NA	TRBV11-2	TGTGCCAGCAGCTTAGCGTATAATTCACCCCTCCACTTT	CASSLAYNSPLHF
NA	TRBJ1-6	few	TRBV30	TGTGCCTGGAGTGTACGTAAAGGTTCACCCCTCCACTTT	CAWSVRKGSPLHF
NA	TRBJ2-2	large	TRBV5-1	TGCGCCAGCAGCTTGAGGGGGTTAGACACCGGGGAGCTGTTTTTT	CASSLRGLDTGELFF
TRBD2	TRBJ2-3	NA	TRBV7-2	TGTGCCAGCAGCTTAGCGAGGACTAGCGGAACAGATACGCAGTATTTT	CASSLARTSGTDTQYF
TRBD1	TRBJ1-1	NA	TRBV29-1	TGCAGCGCGAACAGGGGAAACACTGAAGCTTTCTTT	CSANRGNTEAFF
NA	TRBJ1-3	medium-sized	TRBV18	TGTGCCAGCTCACCAGTGGACTACTCTGGAAACACCATATATTTT	CASSPVDYSGNTIYF
TRBD1	TRBJ1-5	NA	TRBV18	TGTGCCAGCTCAAAGACAGGGGGCGGACAGCCCCAGCATTTT	CASSKTGGGQPQHF
TRBD2	TRBJ2-2	NA	TRBV15	TGTGCCACCAGCGCGCGGGGGACGAACACCGGGGAGCTGTTTTTT	CATSARGTNTGELFF
NA	TRBJ2-7	NA	TRBV18	TGTGCCAGCTCAACCGACGAATTGGGTCGAAAGTACTTC	CASSTDELGRKYF
NA	TRBJ2-3	NA	TRBV18	TGTGCCAGCTCACCAGGGGTCGCAGATACGCAGTATTTT	CASSPGVADTQYF
TRBD2	TRBJ2-2	NA	TRBV18	TGTGCCAGCTCACCTACCCTAGCGGGGGGAGCCGGGGAGCTGTTTTTT	CASSPTLAGGAGELFF
TRBD1	TRBJ2-1	NA	TRBV5-1	TGCGCCAGCAGCTTCCTACTGCTTGGACAGGGGGCGAATGAGCAGTTCTTC	CASSFLLLGQGANEQFF
NA	TRBJ2-3	NA	TRBV21-1	TGTGCCAGCAGGCCAAGGACGGTGCGGGGGAGCACAGATACGCAGTATTTT	CASRPRTVRGSTDTQYF
TRBD1	TRBJ1-6	few	TRBV2	TGTGCCAGCAAAAGGGGACAGGGGTTAAGCTCCTATAATTCACCCCTCCACTTT	CASKRGQGLSSYNSPLHF
NA	TRBJ2-5	NA	TRBV27	TGTGCCACACTTTCCGAGGAGCAGTACTTC	CATLSEEQYF
NA	TRBJ2-7	NA	TRBV2	TGTGCCACCAACGATCGGAGGCCCCCCGCCGAGCAGTACTTC	CATNDRRPPAEQYF
NA	TRBJ1-1	NA	TRBV5-1	TGCGCCAGCAGCATCATCGCGGACACTGAAGCTTTCTTT	CASSIIADTEAFF